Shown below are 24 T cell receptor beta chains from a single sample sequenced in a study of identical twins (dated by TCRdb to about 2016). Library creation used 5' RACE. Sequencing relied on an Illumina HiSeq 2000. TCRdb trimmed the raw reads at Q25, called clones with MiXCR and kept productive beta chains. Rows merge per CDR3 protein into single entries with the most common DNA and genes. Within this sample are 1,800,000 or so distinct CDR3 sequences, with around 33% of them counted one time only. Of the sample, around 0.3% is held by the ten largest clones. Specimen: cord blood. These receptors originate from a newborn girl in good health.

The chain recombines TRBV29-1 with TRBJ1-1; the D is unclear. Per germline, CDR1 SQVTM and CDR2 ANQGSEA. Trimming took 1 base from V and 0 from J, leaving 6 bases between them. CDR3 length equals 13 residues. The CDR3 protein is CSVEAHLNTEAFF. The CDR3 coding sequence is TGCAGCGTTGAAGCACATTTGAACACTGAAGCTTTCTTT.

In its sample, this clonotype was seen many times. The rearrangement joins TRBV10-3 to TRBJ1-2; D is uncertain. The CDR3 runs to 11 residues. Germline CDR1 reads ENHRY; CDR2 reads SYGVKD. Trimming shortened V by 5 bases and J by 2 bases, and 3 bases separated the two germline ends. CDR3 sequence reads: CAISTNYGYTF. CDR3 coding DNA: TGTGCCATCAGTACCAACTATGGCTACACCTTC.

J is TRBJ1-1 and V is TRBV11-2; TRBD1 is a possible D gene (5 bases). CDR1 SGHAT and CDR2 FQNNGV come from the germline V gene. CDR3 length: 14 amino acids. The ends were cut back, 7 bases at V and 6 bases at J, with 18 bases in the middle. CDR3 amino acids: CASTMGGGNAEAFF. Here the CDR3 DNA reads TGTGCCAGCACCATGGGGGGGGGAAACGCTGAAGCTTTCTTT. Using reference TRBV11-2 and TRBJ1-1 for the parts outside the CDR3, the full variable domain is EAGVAQSPRYKIIEKRQSVAFWCNPISGHATLYWYQQILGQGPKLLIQFQNNGVVDDSQLPKDRFSAERLKGVDSTLKIQPAKLEDSAVYLCASTMGGGNAEAFFGQGTRLTVV.

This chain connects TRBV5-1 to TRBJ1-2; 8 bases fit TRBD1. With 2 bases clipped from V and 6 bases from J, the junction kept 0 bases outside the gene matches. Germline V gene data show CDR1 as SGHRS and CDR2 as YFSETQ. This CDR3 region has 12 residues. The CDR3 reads CASSFRGHGYTF. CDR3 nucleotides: TGCGCCAGCAGCTTCAGGGGGCATGGCTACACCTTC. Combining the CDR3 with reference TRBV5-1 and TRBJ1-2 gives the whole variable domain KAGVTQTPRYLIKTRGQQVTLSCSPISGHRSVSWYQQTPGQGLQFLFEYFSETQRNKGNFPGRFSGRQFSNSRSEMNVSTLELGDSALYLCASSFRGHGYTFGSGTRLTVV.

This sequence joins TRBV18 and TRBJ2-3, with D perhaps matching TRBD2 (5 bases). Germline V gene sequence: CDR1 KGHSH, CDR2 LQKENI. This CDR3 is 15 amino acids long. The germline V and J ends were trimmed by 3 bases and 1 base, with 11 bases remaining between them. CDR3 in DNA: TGTGCCAGCTCACCTTACCTAGCCGGCACAGATACGCAGTATTTT. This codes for CASSPYLAGTDTQYF.

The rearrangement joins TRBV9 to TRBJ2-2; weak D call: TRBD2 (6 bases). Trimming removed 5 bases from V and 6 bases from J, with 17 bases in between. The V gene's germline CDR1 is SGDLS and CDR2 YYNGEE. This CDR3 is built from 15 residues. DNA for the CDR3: TGTGCCAGCAGTCCTGGGGGGTACAGTGCCGGGGAGCTGTTTTTT. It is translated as CASSPGGYSAGELFF. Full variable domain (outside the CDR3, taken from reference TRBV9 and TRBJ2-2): DSGVTQTPKHLITATGQRVTLRCSPRSGDLSVYWYQQSLDQGLQFLIQYYNGEERAKGNILERFSAQQFPDLHSELNLSSLELGDSALYFCASSPGGYSAGELFFGEGSRLTVL.

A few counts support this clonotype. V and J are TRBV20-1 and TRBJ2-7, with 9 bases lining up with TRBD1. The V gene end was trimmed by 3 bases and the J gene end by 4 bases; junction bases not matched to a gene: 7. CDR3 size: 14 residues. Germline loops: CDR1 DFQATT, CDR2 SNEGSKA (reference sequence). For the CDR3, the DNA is TGCAGTGCTAGGGTGATTGGACAGGGGTACGAGCAGTACTTC. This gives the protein CSARVIGQGYEQYF.

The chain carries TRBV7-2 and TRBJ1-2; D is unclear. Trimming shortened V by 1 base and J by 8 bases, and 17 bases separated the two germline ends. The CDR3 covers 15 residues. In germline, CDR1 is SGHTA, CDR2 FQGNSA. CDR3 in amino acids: CASSLVLGSSGGYTF. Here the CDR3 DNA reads TGTGCCAGCAGCTTAGTATTGGGGAGTTCAGGAGGCTACACCTTC.

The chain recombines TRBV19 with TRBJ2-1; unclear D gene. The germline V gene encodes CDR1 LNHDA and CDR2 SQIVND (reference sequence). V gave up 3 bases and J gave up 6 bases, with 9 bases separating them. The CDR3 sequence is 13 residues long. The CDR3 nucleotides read TGTGCCAGTAGTATGGGTCTATTCAATGAGCAGTTCTTC. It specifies CASSMGLFNEQFF.

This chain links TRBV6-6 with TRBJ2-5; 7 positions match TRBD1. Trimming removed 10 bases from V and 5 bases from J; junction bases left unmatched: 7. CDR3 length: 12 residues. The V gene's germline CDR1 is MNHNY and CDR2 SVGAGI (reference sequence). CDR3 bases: TGTGCCACAACCGTCAGGGGGGAGACCCAGTACTTC. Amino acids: CATTVRGETQYF.

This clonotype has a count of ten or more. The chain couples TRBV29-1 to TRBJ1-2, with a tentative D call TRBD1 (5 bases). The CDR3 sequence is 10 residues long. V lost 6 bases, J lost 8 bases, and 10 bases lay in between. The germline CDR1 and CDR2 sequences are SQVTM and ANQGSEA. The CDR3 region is CSVGTNGYTF. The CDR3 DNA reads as TGCAGCGTCGGGACTAACGGCTACACCTTC.

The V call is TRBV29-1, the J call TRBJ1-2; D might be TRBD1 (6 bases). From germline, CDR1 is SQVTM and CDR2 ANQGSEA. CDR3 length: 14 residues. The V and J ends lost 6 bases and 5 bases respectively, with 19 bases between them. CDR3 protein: CSVTRDTGGYGYTF. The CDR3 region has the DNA TGCAGCGTAACCCGGGACACCGGAGGGTATGGCTACACCTTC.

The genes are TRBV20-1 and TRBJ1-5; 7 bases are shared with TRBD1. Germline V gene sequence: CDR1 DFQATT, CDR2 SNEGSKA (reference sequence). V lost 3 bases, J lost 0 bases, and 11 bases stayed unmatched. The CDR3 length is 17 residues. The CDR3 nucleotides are TGCAGTGCTAGGGACGGGACAGCTCCCTTTAGCAATCAGCCCCAGCATTTT. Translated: CSARDGTAPFSNQPQHF.

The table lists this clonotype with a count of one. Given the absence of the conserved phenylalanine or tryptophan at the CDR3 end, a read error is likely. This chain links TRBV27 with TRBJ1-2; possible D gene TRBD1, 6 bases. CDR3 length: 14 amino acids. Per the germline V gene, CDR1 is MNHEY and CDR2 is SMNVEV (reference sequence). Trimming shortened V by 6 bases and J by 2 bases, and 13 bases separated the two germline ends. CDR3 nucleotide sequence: TGTGCCAGCAGGGGACACAGGGAAAACTATGGCTACACCTTA. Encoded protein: CASRGHRENYGYTL.

The CDR3 bases are TGTGCCAGCAGTCATCGGGACAGGGCGGCCCTCGATGAAAAACTGTTTTTT. The encoded protein is CASSHRDRAALDEKLFF. The chain employs TRBV6-6 and TRBJ1-4, with TRBD1 matching 9 bases. V trimming: 5 bases; J trimming: 6 bases; junction bases outside the gene matches: 13. Germline-derived CDR1 and CDR2 are MNHNY and SVGAGI (reference sequence). The CDR3 spans 17 residues.

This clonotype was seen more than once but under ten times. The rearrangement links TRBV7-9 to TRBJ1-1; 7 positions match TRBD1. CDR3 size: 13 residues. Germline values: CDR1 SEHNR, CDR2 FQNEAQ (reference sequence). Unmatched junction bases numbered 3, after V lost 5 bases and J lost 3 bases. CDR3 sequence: CASSITGDTEAFF. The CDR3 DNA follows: TGTGCCAGCAGCATTACAGGGGACACTGAAGCTTTCTTT.

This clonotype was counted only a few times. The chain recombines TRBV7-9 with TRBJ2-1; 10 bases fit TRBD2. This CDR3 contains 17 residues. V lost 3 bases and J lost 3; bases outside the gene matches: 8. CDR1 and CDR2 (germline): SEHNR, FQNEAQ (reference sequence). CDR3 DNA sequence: TGTGCCAGCAGCTTCAGGAGAGGGACTAGCGACTACAATGAGCAGTTCTTC. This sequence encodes CASSFRRGTSDYNEQFF.

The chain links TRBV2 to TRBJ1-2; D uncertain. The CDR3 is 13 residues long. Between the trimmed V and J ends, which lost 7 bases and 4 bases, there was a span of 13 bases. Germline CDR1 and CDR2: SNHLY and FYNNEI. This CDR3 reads CASTIRDGYGYTF. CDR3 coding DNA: TGTGCCAGCACCATAAGAGACGGCTATGGCTACACCTTC.

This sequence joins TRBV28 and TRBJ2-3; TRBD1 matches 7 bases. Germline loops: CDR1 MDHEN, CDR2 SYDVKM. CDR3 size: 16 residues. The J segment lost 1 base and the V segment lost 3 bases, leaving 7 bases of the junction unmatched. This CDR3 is CASSFAGGKGTDTQYF. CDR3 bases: TGTGCCAGCAGTTTTGCAGGGGGAAAAGGCACAGATACGCAGTATTTT.

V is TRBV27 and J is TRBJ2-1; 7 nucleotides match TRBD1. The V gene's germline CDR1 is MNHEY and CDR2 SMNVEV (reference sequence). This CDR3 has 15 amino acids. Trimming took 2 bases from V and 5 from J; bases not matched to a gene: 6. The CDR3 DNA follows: TGTGCCAGCAGTTTACTGAACAGGGGCAACAATGAGCAGTTCTTC. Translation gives CASSLLNRGNNEQFF.

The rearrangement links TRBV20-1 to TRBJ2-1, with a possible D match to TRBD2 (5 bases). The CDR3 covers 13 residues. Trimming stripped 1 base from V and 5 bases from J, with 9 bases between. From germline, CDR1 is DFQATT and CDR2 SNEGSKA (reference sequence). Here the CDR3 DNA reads TGCAGTGCTAGAGTCACTAGAAACAATGAGCAGTTCTTC. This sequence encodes CSARVTRNNEQFF.

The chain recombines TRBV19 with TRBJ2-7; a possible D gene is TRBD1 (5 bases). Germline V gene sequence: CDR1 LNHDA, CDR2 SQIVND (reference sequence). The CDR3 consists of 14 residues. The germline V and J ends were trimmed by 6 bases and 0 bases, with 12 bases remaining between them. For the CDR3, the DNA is TGTGCCAGTAGGTACAGGTCGGGCTCCTACGAGCAGTACTTC. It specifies CASRYRSGSYEQYF.

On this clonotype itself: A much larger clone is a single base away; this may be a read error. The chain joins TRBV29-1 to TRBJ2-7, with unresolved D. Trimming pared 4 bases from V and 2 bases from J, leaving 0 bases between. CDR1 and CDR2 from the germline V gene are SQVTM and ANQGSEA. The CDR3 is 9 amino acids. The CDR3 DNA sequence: TGCAGCGTTGCCTACGAGCAGTACTTC. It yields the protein CSVAYEQYF.

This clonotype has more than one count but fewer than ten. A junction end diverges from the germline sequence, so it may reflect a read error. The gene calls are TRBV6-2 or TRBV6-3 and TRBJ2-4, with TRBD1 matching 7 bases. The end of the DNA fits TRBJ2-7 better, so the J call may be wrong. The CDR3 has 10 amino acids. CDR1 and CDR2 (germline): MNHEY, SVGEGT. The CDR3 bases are TGCAGTACAGGGGACTACGAGCAGTACTTC. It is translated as CSTGDYEQYF.